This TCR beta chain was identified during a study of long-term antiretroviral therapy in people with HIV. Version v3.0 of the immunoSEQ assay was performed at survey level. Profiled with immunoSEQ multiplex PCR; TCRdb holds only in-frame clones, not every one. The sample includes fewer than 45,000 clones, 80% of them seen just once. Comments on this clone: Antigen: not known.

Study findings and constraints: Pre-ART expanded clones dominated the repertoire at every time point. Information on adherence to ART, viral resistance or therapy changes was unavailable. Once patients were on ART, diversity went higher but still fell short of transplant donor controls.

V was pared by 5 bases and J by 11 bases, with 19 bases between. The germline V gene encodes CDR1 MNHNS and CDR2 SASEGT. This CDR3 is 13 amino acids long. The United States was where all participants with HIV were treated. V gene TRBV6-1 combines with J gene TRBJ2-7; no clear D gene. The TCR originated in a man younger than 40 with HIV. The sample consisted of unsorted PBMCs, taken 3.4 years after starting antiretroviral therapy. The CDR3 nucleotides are TGTGCCAGCAGTCCCGCGGCAGGCCATGTCGAGTACTTC. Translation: CASSPAAGHVEYF.